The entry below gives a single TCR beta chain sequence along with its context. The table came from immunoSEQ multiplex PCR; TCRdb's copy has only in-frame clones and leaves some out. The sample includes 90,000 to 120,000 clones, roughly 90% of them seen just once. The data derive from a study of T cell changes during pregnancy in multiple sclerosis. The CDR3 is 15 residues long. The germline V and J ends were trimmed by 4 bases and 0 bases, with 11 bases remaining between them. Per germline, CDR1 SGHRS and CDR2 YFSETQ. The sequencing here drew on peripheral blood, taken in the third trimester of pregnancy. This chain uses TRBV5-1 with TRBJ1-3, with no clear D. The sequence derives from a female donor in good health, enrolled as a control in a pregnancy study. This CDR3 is CASSLDGGSGNTIYF. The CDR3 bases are TGCGCCAGCAGCCTGGACGGTGGCTCTGGAAACACCATATATTTT.